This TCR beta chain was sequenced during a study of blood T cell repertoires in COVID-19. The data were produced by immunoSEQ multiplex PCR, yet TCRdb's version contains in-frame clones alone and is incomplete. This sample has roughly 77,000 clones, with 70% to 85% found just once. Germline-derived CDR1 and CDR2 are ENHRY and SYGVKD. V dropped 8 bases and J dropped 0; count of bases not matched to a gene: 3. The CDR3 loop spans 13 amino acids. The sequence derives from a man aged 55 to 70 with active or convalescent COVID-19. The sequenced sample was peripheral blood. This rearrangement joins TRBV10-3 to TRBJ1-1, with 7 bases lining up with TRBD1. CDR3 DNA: TGTGCCATCGGCGGACAGGTGAACACTGAAGCTTTCTTT. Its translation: CAIGGQVNTEAFF.